This TCR beta chain was sequenced for a study of control samples from healthy donors and cancer patients. TCRdb's copy holds only in-frame clones and misses some; the assay was immunoSEQ multiplex PCR. The repertoire holds around 23,000 clones, with approximately 85% as singletons. V lost 1 base and J 6 bases, leaving 16 bases between the germline ends. This CDR3 is 16 amino acids long. Germline CDR1 MNHEY, CDR2 SMNVEV (reference sequence). This clone was counted between two and nine times. Input material: PBMCs. The TCR originated in a man in his fifties or sixties with head and neck cancer. The gene calls are TRBV27 and TRBJ1-5; the D gene is possibly TRBD1 (6 bases). CDR3 sequence (DNA): TGTGCCAGCAGTTTATACCCAGAAACAGGGTCTCAGCCCCAGCATTTT. It specifies CASSLYPETGSQPQHF.